The 5 T cell receptor beta chains reported below all come from one sample, sequenced in a study of Graves' ophthalmopathy and Graves' hyperthyroidism. RNA transcripts served as template for amplifying TCR beta CDR3 sequences. In the first round, RT-PCR was carried out with HTBI primers, and a multiplex PCR formed the second round. TCRdb re-derived calls from the multiplex PCR reads in MiXCR, one entry per CDR3 protein. The data hold 170,000 or so distinct CDR3 sequences, with less than 45% observed a single time. Sequenced input: peripheral blood. These receptors all stem from a woman in her forties with Graves' ophthalmopathy.

The rearrangement uses TRBV27 and TRBJ1-2; 11 nucleotides line up with TRBD1. Unmatched junction bases numbered 4, after V lost 3 bases and J lost 4 bases. The CDR3 consists of 15 residues. Germline loops: CDR1 MNHEY, CDR2 SMNVEV (reference sequence). The DNA of the CDR3 is TGTGCCAGCAGTTTCGGACAGGGGGCAAGCTATGGCTACACCTTC. The encoded protein is CASSFGQGASYGYTF.

The chain uses TRBV12-3 or TRBV12-4 and TRBJ1-2; a weak D match, TRBD1 (5 bases). Deletions cut 3 bases from V and 7 bases from J, with 12 bases between. This CDR3 is built from 13 residues. The CDR3 DNA is TGTGCCAGCAGTTTTTGGGGGTTGCGTGGCTACACCTTC. Translated, it gives CASSFWGLRGYTF.

This chain joins TRBV10-1 and TRBJ2-2; D may be TRBD2 (6 bases). With 10 bases removed from V and 0 bases from J, the gap between germline ends came to 12 bases. The CDR3 runs to 14 residues. Per germline, CDR1 WNHNN and CDR2 SYGVQD (reference sequence). The CDR3 spells CATSAGTNTGELFF. The CDR3, as DNA: TGCGCCACGTCGGCGGGGACGAACACCGGGGAGCTGTTTTTT.

This clonotype was seen ten or more times. The rearrangement uses TRBV5-1 and TRBJ2-5; tentatively, D is TRBD1 (6 bases). V shed 4 bases and J shed 2 bases, with 9 bases lying between them. CDR1 and CDR2 from the germline V gene are SGHRS and YFSETQ. This CDR3 region has 13 residues. CDR3 DNA sequence: TGCGCCAGCAGCCAGGGGTTTCAAGAGACCCAGTACTTC. Translating gives CASSQGFQETQYF.

The DNA for the CDR3 is TGTGCCAGCAGAGAACAGGGAATAAGGACTGAAGCTTTCTTT. This encodes CASREQGIRTEAFF. The V and J genes are TRBV6-1 and TRBJ1-1, with D perhaps TRBD1 (6 bases). The V gene's germline CDR1 is MNHNS and CDR2 SASEGT. V lost 6 bases, J lost 5 bases, and 16 bases lay in between. The CDR3 totals 14 residues.